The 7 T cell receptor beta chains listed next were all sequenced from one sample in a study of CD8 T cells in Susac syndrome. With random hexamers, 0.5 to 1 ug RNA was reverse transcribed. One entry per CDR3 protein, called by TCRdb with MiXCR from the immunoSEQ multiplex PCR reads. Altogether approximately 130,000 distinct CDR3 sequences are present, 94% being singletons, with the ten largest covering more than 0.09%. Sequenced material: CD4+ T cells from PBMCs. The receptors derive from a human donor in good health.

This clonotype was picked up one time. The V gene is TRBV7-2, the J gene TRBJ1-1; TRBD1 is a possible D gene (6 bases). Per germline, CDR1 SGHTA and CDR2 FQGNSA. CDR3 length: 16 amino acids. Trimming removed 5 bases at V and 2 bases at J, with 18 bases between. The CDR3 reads CASSTSTGRGNTEAFF. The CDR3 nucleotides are TGTGCCAGCAGCACCTCCACAGGGCGGGGTAACACTGAAGCTTTCTTT. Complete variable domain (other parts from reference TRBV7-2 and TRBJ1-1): GAGVSQSPSNKVTEKGKDVELRCDPISGHTALYWYRQSLGQGLEFLIYFQGNSAPDKSGLPSDRFSAERTGGSVSTLTIQRTQQEDSAVYLCASSTSTGRGNTEAFFGQGTRLTVV.

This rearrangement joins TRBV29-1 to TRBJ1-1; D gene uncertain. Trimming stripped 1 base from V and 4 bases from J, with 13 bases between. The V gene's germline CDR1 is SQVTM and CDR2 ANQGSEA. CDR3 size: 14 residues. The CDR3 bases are TGCAGCGTTGAAGCCCTCGTGGGCGGCACTGAAGCTTTCTTT. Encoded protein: CSVEALVGGTEAFF.

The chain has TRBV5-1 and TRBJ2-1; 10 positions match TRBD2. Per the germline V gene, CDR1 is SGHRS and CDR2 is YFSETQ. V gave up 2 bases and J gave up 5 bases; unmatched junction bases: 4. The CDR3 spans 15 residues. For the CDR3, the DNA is TGCGCCAGCAGCTTTGATAGCGGGAGGCACAATGAGCAGTTCTTC. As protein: CASSFDSGRHNEQFF.

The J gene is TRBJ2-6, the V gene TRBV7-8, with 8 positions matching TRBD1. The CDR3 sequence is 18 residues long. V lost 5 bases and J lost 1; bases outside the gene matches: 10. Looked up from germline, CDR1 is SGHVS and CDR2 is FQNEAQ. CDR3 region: CASSPRTGSSSGANVLTF. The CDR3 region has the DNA TGTGCCAGCAGCCCGAGGACAGGGAGTTCGTCTGGGGCCAACGTCCTGACTTTC.

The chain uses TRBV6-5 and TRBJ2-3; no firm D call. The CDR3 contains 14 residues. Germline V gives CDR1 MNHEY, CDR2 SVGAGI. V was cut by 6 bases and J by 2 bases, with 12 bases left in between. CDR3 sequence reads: CASRSGLDTDTQYF. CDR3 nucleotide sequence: TGTGCCAGCAGATCCGGGCTAGACACAGATACGCAGTATTTT.

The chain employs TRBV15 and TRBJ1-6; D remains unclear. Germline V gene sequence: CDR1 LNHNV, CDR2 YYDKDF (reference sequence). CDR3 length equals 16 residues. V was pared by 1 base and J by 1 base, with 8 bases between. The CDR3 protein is CATSRGGSSYNSPLHF. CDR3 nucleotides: TGTGCCACCAGCAGAGGCGGGAGTTCCTATAATTCACCCCTCCACTTT.

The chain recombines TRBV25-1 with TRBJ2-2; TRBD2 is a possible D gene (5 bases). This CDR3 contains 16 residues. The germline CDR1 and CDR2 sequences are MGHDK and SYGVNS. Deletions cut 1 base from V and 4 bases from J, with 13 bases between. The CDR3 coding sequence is TGTGCCAGCAGTGAATGGAGGTATTTGGGCACCGGGGAGCTGTTTTTT. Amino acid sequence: CASSEWRYLGTGELFF.